This T cell receptor beta chain was recorded in a study of blood T cells in healthy people across ages. Overall study findings and caveats: In the absence of known donor CMV status, changes in expanded clonotypes were possibly confounded. There were more naive CD4+ cells and higher diversity in long-lived donors than in aged donors.

Every sample yielded at least 6.5 million isolated PBMCs. This CDR3 comprises 18 residues. Germline values: CDR1 MDHEN, CDR2 SYDVKM. Germline trimming cut 5 bases from V and 8 bases from J; bases unmatched to any gene: 16. This clonotype was observed once. What it binds is not known. A second PCR, run for roughly 7 to 12 cycles, used a sample-barcoded 5' primer plus a J-beta primer mix. Every molecule of cDNA carried a tag from a template-switch adaptor with 12 random nucleotides. Each CDR3 protein gets one entry after TCRdb re-called the 5' RACE reads with MiXCR. The table lists some 860,000 distinct CDR3 sequences, roughly 50% of them singletons.

This clonotype originated in a man aged 35 to 55 in good health. The chain employs TRBV28 and TRBJ2-1; 12 positions match TRBD2. Sequencing was done on a sample of blood. In DNA form, the CDR3 reads TGTGCCAGCAGTGGAGAACCTAGCGGGAGGGACTTTAAGGATGAGCAGTTCTTC. This encodes CASSGEPSGRDFKDEQFF.